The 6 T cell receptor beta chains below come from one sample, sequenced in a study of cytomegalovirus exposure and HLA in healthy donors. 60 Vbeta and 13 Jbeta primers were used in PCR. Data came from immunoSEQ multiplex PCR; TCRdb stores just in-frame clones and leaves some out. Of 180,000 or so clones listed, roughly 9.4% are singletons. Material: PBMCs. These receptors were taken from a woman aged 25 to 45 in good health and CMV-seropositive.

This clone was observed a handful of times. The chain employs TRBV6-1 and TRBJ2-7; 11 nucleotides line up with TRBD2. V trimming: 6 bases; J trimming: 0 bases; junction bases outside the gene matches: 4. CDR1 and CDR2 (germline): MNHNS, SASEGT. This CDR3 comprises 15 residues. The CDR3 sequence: CASRSTSGSSYEQYF. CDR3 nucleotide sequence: TGTGCCAGCAGGAGCACTAGCGGGAGCTCCTACGAGCAGTACTTC.

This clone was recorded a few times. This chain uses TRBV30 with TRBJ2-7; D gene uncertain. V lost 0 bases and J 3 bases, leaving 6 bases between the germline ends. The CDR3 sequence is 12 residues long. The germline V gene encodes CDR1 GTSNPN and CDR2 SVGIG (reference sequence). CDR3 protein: CAWSVAFYEQYF. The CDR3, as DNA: TGTGCCTGGAGTGTAGCCTTCTACGAGCAGTACTTC. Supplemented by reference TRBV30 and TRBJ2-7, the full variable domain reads SQTIHQWPATLVQPVGSPLSLECTVEGTSNPNLYWYRQAAGRGLQLLFYSVGIGQISSEVPQNLSASRPQDRQFILSSKKLLLSDSGFYLCAWSVAFYEQYFGPGTRLTVT.

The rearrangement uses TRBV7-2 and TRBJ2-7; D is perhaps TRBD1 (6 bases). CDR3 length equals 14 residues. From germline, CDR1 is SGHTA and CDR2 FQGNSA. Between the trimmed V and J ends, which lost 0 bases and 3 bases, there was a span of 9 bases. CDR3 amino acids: CASSLAGAGYEQYF. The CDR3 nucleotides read TGTGCCAGCAGCTTAGCGGGGGCGGGCTACGAGCAGTACTTC.

CDR3 DNA sequence: TGTGCCAGCAGTGAAGTAGGACTAGCGGGAGGGTTTGACACCGGGGAGCTGTTTTTT. Translated, it gives CASSEVGLAGGFDTGELFF. J is TRBJ2-2 and V is TRBV6-1; 15 nucleotides align to TRBD2. Trimming at V came to 1 base and at J to 3 bases, leaving 6 bases not matched to a gene. This CDR3 region has 19 residues. Germline V gene data show CDR1 as MNHNS and CDR2 as SASEGT.

The CDR3 DNA follows: TGTGCCAGCAGCTTAGTAACCGGGACAGGGGACGAGCAGTACTTC. The encoded protein is CASSLVTGTGDEQYF. The J gene is TRBJ2-7, the V gene TRBV7-9, with 10 nucleotides matching TRBD1. CDR1 SEHNR and CDR2 FQNEAQ come from the germline V gene (reference sequence). The CDR3 extends over 15 amino acids. Trimming took 1 base from V and 5 from J; bases not matched to a gene: 5.

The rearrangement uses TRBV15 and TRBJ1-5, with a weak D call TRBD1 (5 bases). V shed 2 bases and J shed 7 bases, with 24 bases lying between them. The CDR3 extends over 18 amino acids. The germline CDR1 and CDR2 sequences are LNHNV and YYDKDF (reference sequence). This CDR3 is CATSRSRSGDYLGQPQHF. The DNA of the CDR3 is TGTGCCACCAGCAGATCCCGTTCGGGGGATTACCTCGGGCAGCCCCAGCATTTT.